The 9 T cell receptor beta chains below were found in one sample sequenced in a study of T cell responses to AZD1222 COVID-19 vaccine. Libraries were prepared by immunoSEQ multiplex PCR; TCRdb keeps only in-frame clonotypes and omits some of them. The repertoire holds 160,000 or so clones, with about nine tenths as singletons. The sequencing here drew on peripheral blood, taken on day 0 of AZD1222 vaccination. The receptors shown here come from an adult in good health.

CDR3 residues: CASSQDGVGQGILRYGYTF. DNA for the CDR3: TGTGCCAGCAGCCAAGATGGAGTCGGACAGGGGATCCTTAGGTATGGCTACACCTTC. This chain links TRBV4-2 with TRBJ1-2, with 9 positions matching TRBD1. CDR3 length equals 19 residues. With V trimmed by 0 bases and J by 5 bases, 16 bases remained unmatched. Germline V lookup: CDR1 LGHNA, CDR2 YNFKEQ.

The chain uses TRBV11-2 and TRBJ2-3; 11 nucleotides line up with TRBD2. The CDR3 is 18 amino acids. Germline CDR1 SGHAT, CDR2 FQNNGV. Losses at the gene ends were 5 bases for V and 3 bases for J; bases not matched to a gene: 13. CDR3 sequence: CASSPTGATSGRTDTQYF. The CDR3, as DNA: TGTGCCAGCAGCCCCACCGGAGCAACTAGCGGGAGAACAGATACGCAGTATTTT.

This clone was seen more than once but under ten times. V usage is TRBV6-5 and J usage is TRBJ2-7, with D possibly matching TRBD2 (7 bases). The CDR3 sequence is 15 residues long. The V end lost 7 bases, the J end lost 2 bases, and 18 bases lay between the germline ends. Looked up from germline, CDR1 is MNHEY and CDR2 is SVGAGI. The CDR3 region is CASTLAGANPYEQYF. As DNA, the CDR3 is TGTGCCAGCACGCTTGCGGGGGCCAACCCCTACGAGCAGTACTTC.

The chain recombines TRBV30 with TRBJ1-3, with D uncertain. Trimming cost V 4 bases and J 0 bases, with 10 bases left between them. The CDR3 contains 14 residues. CDR1 and CDR2 from the germline V gene are GTSNPN and SVGIG (reference sequence). The CDR3 protein is CAWIGPSSGNTIYF. The CDR3 DNA follows: TGTGCCTGGATAGGCCCAAGCTCTGGAAACACCATATATTTT.

The rearrangement links TRBV5-4 to TRBJ1-6; TRBD1 matches at 12 bases. V shed 4 bases and J 6 bases; nucleotides not matched to a gene: 5. This CDR3 region has 16 residues. CDR1 and CDR2 (germline): SGHNT, YYREEE (reference sequence). CDR3 nucleotides: TGTGCCAGCAGCCCCGGGACAGGGGGCATTAATTCACCCCTCCACTTT. Residues: CASSPGTGGINSPLHF.

V and J are TRBV9 and TRBJ1-1; TRBD1 aligns across 8 bases. With 0 bases clipped from V and 4 bases from J, the junction kept 8 bases outside the gene matches. CDR1 is SGDLS, CDR2 YYNGEE, per germline. The CDR3 covers 16 residues. In DNA form, the CDR3 reads TGTGCCAGCAGCGTAGCAACAGGGGGAGAGAGCACTGAAGCTTTCTTT. Translated: CASSVATGGESTEAFF. The whole variable domain, remainder taken from reference TRBV9 and TRBJ1-1, is DSGVTQTPKHLITATGQRVTLRCSPRSGDLSVYWYQQSLDQGLQFLIQYYNGEERAKGNILERFSAQQFPDLHSELNLSSLELGDSALYFCASSVATGGESTEAFFGQGTRLTVV.

The J gene is TRBJ1-5, the V gene TRBV5-6, with D hard to call. Deletions cut 0 bases from V and 1 base from J, with 8 bases between. Per the germline V gene, CDR1 is SGHDT and CDR2 is YYEEEE. This CDR3 comprises 15 residues. CDR3 nucleotides: TGTGCCAGCAGCTTGGGCCACCCGAGCAATCAGCCCCAGCATTTT. Translated: CASSLGHPSNQPQHF. Drawing the rest from reference TRBV5-6 and TRBJ1-5, the complete variable domain is DAGVTQSPTHLIKTRGQQVTLRCSPKSGHDTVSWYQQALGQGPQFIFQYYEEEERQRGNFPDRFSGHQFPNYSSELNVNALLLGDSALYLCASSLGHPSNQPQHFGDGTRLSIL.

This chain links TRBV2 with TRBJ2-5, with 11 bases matching TRBD2. Germline V gives CDR1 SNHLY, CDR2 FYNNEI. The CDR3 runs to 13 residues. J lost 14 bases, V lost 0 bases, and 5 bases had no gene match. The CDR3 DNA is TGTGCCAGCAGTGAAGCTAGGCTAGCGGGGGGTTACTTC. Amino acid sequence: CASSEARLAGGYF.

The genes are TRBV7-9 and TRBJ2-3; the match to TRBD2 covers 8 bases. CDR3 length equals 17 residues. Losses at the gene ends were 1 base for V and 5 bases for J; bases not matched to a gene: 11. Germline CDR1 reads SEHNR; CDR2 reads FQNEAQ (reference sequence). The CDR3 coding sequence is TGTGCCAGCAGCTTAGATGGGAGCGGGAGTCGGGTAGATACGCAGTATTTT. It encodes CASSLDGSGSRVDTQYF. Based on the CDR3 plus reference TRBV7-9 and TRBJ2-3, the full variable domain is DTGVSQNPRHKITKRGQNVTFRCDPISEHNRLYWYRQTLGQGPEFLTYFQNEAQLEKSRLLSDRFSAERPKGSFSTLEIQRTEQGDSAMYLCASSLDGSGSRVDTQYFGPGTRLTVL.